This TCR beta chain emerged from a study of T cells in Graves' hyperthyroidism and ophthalmopathy. TCR beta CDR3 regions were amplified from RNA. HTBI primers were employed in a first-round RT-PCR of the TCR CDR3. Using its own MiXCR run on the multiplex PCR reads, TCRdb lists one record per CDR3 protein. Among around 430,000 distinct CDR3 sequences, more than 12% were seen once, and the ten largest hold about 30%. This CDR3 has 14 residues. The V gene lost 6 bases and the J gene lost 2 bases, with 8 bases spanning the gap. This clonotype was counted many times. Hyperthyroidism, newly diagnosed and lasting under 2 months, affected patients aged 18 to 65.

The chain employs TRBV12-3 or TRBV12-4 and TRBJ1-6; D is unresolved. Sequencing was performed on blood. The TCR originated in a woman aged 30 to 39 with Graves' hyperthyroidism. The CDR3 is CASSGGTYNSPLHF. In nucleotides, the CDR3 is TGTGCCAGCAGCGGAGGGACCTATAATTCACCCCTCCACTTT.